This T cell receptor beta chain was captured in a study of blood T cell repertoires in COVID-19. As originally analysed: The authors estimated nucleated cell counts from reference gene primer amplification. Sequencing was performed with immunoSEQ multiplex PCR; in TCRdb, only in-frame clones are kept and a portion is missing. V and J calls and clone size come straight from that table; D and trimming were deduced from the DNA. The table includes over 120,000 clones, roughly 90% detected once. Between the trimmed V and J ends, which lost 5 bases and 9 bases, there was a span of 11 bases. The CDR3 runs 13 residues. Germline CDR1 is MRHNA and CDR2 is SNTAGT.

The clonotype originates from a middle-aged man who had recovered from COVID-19. Sequencing was performed on PBMCs or T cells enriched from blood (not recorded which). This chain links TRBV6-4 with TRBJ1-6; possibly TRBD1 for D (6 bases). CDR3 residues: CASSLGASSPLHF. In nucleotides, the CDR3 is TGTGCCAGCAGTTTGGGGGCGAGTTCACCCCTCCACTTT.